This TCR beta chain emerged from a study of spatial heterogeneity in lung cancer. Study findings and constraints: The study found ubiquitous expanded tumor TCRs in blood more at resection than follow-up.

Trimming shortened V by 4 bases and J by 2 bases, and 17 bases separated the two germline ends. Per the germline V gene, CDR1 is LGHNA and CDR2 is YSLEER. The CDR3 runs 16 residues. This clonotype was detected many times. Its antigen is not known. This beta chain is an off-target read within a library intended for alpha chains, so its frequency means little. TCR cDNA molecules each carried a unique molecular identifier. Using its own MiXCR run on the 5' RACE reads, TCRdb lists one record per CDR3 protein. This sample has fewer than 15,000 distinct CDR3 sequences, with about 3.9% found just once. Stated time point: sample taken at primary tumor resection. Sequencing was performed on whole RNA extracted from tumor and nontumor lung tissue, or from frozen PBMC, and the material was left unsorted.

The V gene is TRBV4-3, the J gene TRBJ2-5; tentative D call: TRBD2 (6 bases). This receptor was identified in a male donor with early-stage non-small cell lung cancer. The specimen was PBMCs, collected at surgery. The chain's CDR3 is CASSLSGSGLQETQYF. In DNA form, the CDR3 reads TGCGCCAGCAGCCTAAGCGGGTCAGGACTTCAAGAGACCCAGTACTTC.